Listed below are T cell receptor beta chains from one sample, sequenced in a study of blood T cell repertoires in COVID-19. The table came from immunoSEQ multiplex PCR; TCRdb's copy has only in-frame clones and leaves some out. The data contain under 95,000 clones, around 88% of them singletons. The sequenced sample consisted of peripheral blood. The receptors stem from a man between 60 and 70 years old with acute or convalescent COVID-19. The CDR3 runs from the conserved cysteine through the conserved F or W. A D gene is named only where the DNA matches it firmly. Clone size is given for some rows only: seen once, a few or many times, or a class if the clone is expanded.

abundance: many
j_gene: TRBJ1-3
d_gene: -
v_gene: TRBV19
CDR3nt: TGTGCCAGTAGTATCGGGATCTCTGGAAACACCATATATTTT
CDR3aa: CASSIGISGNTIYF

abundance: -
j_gene: TRBJ2-1
d_gene: TRBD1
v_gene: TRBV12-5
CDR3nt: TGTGCTAGTGGCTACCGACAGGGGGCCTGGGCTGATGAGCAGTTCTTC
CDR3aa: CASGYRQGAWADEQFF

abundance: -
j_gene: TRBJ1-1
d_gene: -
v_gene: TRBV18
CDR3nt: TGTGCCAGCTCACCAGGCGTTGACTCGAACACTGAAGCTTTCTTT
CDR3aa: CASSPGVDSNTEAFF

abundance: -
j_gene: TRBJ2-3
d_gene: TRBD2
v_gene: TRBV5-4
CDR3nt: TGTGCCAGCAGCCTTAAGGGCGGGGGGAAAGATACGCAGTATTTT
CDR3aa: CASSLKGGGKDTQYF

abundance: -
j_gene: TRBJ1-4
d_gene: -
v_gene: TRBV10-2
CDR3nt: TGCGCCAGCAGTGACCCCTTGACAGTCAGAAATGAAAAACTGTTTTTT
CDR3aa: CASSDPLTVRNEKLFF

abundance: -
j_gene: TRBJ2-2
d_gene: -
v_gene: TRBV6-5
CDR3nt: TGTGCCAGCAGACCAACGGGTGGTGCCGGGGAGCTGTTTTTT
CDR3aa: CASRPTGGAGELFF

abundance: -
j_gene: TRBJ1-1
d_gene: -
v_gene: TRBV10-3
CDR3nt: TGTGCCATCAGTGAGCGGGGGGACACTGAAGCTTTCTTT
CDR3aa: CAISERGDTEAFF

abundance: -
j_gene: TRBJ1-2
d_gene: -
v_gene: TRBV6-5
CDR3nt: TGTGCCAGCAGTAAGGAGGGAAGGGATAACTATGGCTACACCTTC
CDR3aa: CASSKEGRDNYGYTF

abundance: -
j_gene: TRBJ1-2
d_gene: -
v_gene: TRBV6-2/TRBV6-3
CDR3nt: TGTGCCAGCAGCAAGTCAGGGGGCTACACCTTC
CDR3aa: CASSKSGGYTF

abundance: -
j_gene: TRBJ2-3
d_gene: -
v_gene: TRBV5-4
CDR3nt: TGTGCCAGCAGCGATCGGGACACAGCAGATACGCAGTATTTT
CDR3aa: CASSDRDTADTQYF

abundance: -
j_gene: TRBJ2-2
d_gene: -
v_gene: TRBV19
CDR3nt: TGTGCCAGTAGTCCTAGGAGGACCGGGGAGCTGTTTTTT
CDR3aa: CASSPRRTGELFF

abundance: -
j_gene: TRBJ2-4
d_gene: -
v_gene: TRBV7-2
CDR3nt: TGTGCCAGCAGCTTAAGCTGGGTCGGGGGCATTCAGTACTTC
CDR3aa: CASSLSWVGGIQYF

abundance: -
j_gene: TRBJ1-5
d_gene: -
v_gene: TRBV7-9
CDR3nt: TGTGCCAGCAGCACCGGACAGTTAAATCAGCCCCAGCATTTT
CDR3aa: CASSTGQLNQPQHF

abundance: -
j_gene: TRBJ1-2
d_gene: -
v_gene: TRBV6-5
CDR3nt: TGTGCCAGCAGCCAGTCCTTATACTATGGCTACACCTTC
CDR3aa: CASSQSLYYGYTF

abundance: -
j_gene: TRBJ2-5
d_gene: -
v_gene: TRBV4-2
CDR3nt: TGTGCCAGCAGCCCTCGGGGGGCCCAAGAGACCCAGTACTTC
CDR3aa: CASSPRGAQETQYF

abundance: -
j_gene: TRBJ2-7
d_gene: TRBD2
v_gene: TRBV7-3
CDR3nt: TGTGCCAGCAGCCCGGGAGGGGCGCGGGCCTACGAGCAGTACTTC
CDR3aa: CASSPGGARAYEQYF

abundance: -
j_gene: TRBJ2-3
d_gene: -
v_gene: TRBV6-5
CDR3nt: TGTGCCAGCAGGGGCAGCTACACAGATACGCAGTATTTT
CDR3aa: CASRGSYTDTQYF

abundance: -
j_gene: TRBJ2-3
d_gene: TRBD1
v_gene: TRBV7-2
CDR3nt: TGTGCCAGCAGTTCGACAGGGGGCCGCACAGATACGCAGTATTTT
CDR3aa: CASSSTGGRTDTQYF

abundance: -
j_gene: TRBJ2-7
d_gene: TRBD2
v_gene: TRBV5-1
CDR3nt: TGCGCCAGCAGAGCAAGCGGGGGGGCCATCTACGAGCAGTACTTC
CDR3aa: CASRASGGAIYEQYF

abundance: -
j_gene: TRBJ1-2
d_gene: -
v_gene: TRBV4-3
CDR3nt: TGCGCCAGCAGCCAAGACCTCGGGGCTAACTATGGCTACACCTTC
CDR3aa: CASSQDLGANYGYTF

abundance: -
j_gene: TRBJ1-1
d_gene: TRBD1
v_gene: TRBV18
CDR3nt: TGTGCCAGCTCACCGGACAGGGGGCGGACTGAAGCTTTCTTT
CDR3aa: CASSPDRGRTEAFF

abundance: once
j_gene: TRBJ1-4
d_gene: -
v_gene: TRBV2
CDR3nt: TGTGCCAGCACCCGGGACATTCGGGAAAAACTGTTTTTT
CDR3aa: CASTRDIREKLFF

abundance: -
j_gene: TRBJ1-5
d_gene: -
v_gene: TRBV19
CDR3nt: TGTGCCAGTAGTATCTCCAGGGGATATAGCAATCAGCCCCAGCATTTT
CDR3aa: CASSISRGYSNQPQHF

abundance: -
j_gene: TRBJ1-1
d_gene: TRBD1
v_gene: TRBV5-1
CDR3nt: TGCGCCAGCAGCGTCAGGGGGCCGGGGAACACTGAAGCTTTCTTT
CDR3aa: CASSVRGPGNTEAFF

abundance: -
j_gene: TRBJ2-3
d_gene: -
v_gene: TRBV28
CDR3nt: TGTGCCAGCAGTTTAAATCTAGCAGGCACAGATACGCAGTATTTT
CDR3aa: CASSLNLAGTDTQYF

abundance: -
j_gene: TRBJ1-5
d_gene: -
v_gene: TRBV10-3
CDR3nt: TGTGCCATCAGTGAGTCACAGGGCCTCGGCAATCAGCCCCAGCATTTT
CDR3aa: CAISESQGLGNQPQHF

abundance: -
j_gene: TRBJ2-3
d_gene: -
v_gene: TRBV6-5
CDR3nt: TGTGCCAGCAGGGGGGGGCACATCACAGATACGCAGTATTTT
CDR3aa: CASRGGHITDTQYF

abundance: -
j_gene: TRBJ1-2
d_gene: TRBD1
v_gene: TRBV7-2
CDR3nt: TGTGCCAGCAGCGCCGGGACAGCGGTCTATGGCTACACCTTC
CDR3aa: CASSAGTAVYGYTF

abundance: -
j_gene: TRBJ2-3
d_gene: -
v_gene: TRBV15
CDR3nt: TGTGCCACCAGCAGACGAGATGGGGGGACCGATACGCAGTATTTT
CDR3aa: CATSRRDGGTDTQYF

abundance: -
j_gene: TRBJ1-6
d_gene: -
v_gene: TRBV25-1
CDR3nt: TGTGCCAGCGGTGACGGGTGGCCCCTCCACTTT
CDR3aa: CASGDGWPLHF

abundance: -
j_gene: TRBJ1-2
d_gene: -
v_gene: TRBV3-1/TRBV3-2
CDR3nt: TGTGCCAGCACCCCGGGAACCCTCCCCCATGGCTACACCTTC
CDR3aa: CASTPGTLPHGYTF

abundance: -
j_gene: TRBJ2-7
d_gene: -
v_gene: TRBV5-6
CDR3nt: TGTGCCAGCAGCTTTGGCCACTCCTACGAGCAGTACTTC
CDR3aa: CASSFGHSYEQYF

abundance: once
j_gene: TRBJ1-6
d_gene: -
v_gene: TRBV30
CDR3nt: TGTGCCTGGAGTGTACTGGGTGGGGGGTCACCCCTCCACTTT
CDR3aa: CAWSVLGGGSPLHF

abundance: -
j_gene: TRBJ2-7
d_gene: -
v_gene: TRBV9
CDR3nt: TGTGCCAGCAGCGTAGAAGGAGGCCCAGGAGGGGAGCAGTACTTC
CDR3aa: CASSVEGGPGGEQYF

abundance: -
j_gene: TRBJ2-7
d_gene: TRBD1
v_gene: TRBV7-8
CDR3nt: TGTGCCAGCAGCTCTGGGATTACAGGGGTGGACTACGAGCAGTACTTC
CDR3aa: CASSSGITGVDYEQYF

abundance: -
j_gene: TRBJ2-3
d_gene: TRBD2
v_gene: TRBV28
CDR3nt: TGTGCCAGCACCTCTAGCGGGGGCACAGATACGCAGTATTTT
CDR3aa: CASTSSGGTDTQYF

abundance: -
j_gene: TRBJ2-5
d_gene: TRBD2
v_gene: TRBV4-2
CDR3nt: TGTGCCAGCAGCCCCCGACTAGCGGGGGCCCAAGAGACCCAGTACTTC
CDR3aa: CASSPRLAGAQETQYF

abundance: -
j_gene: TRBJ2-3
d_gene: -
v_gene: TRBV30
CDR3nt: TGTGCCTGGAGTTCAGGACAAATCACAGATACGCAGTATTTT
CDR3aa: CAWSSGQITDTQYF

abundance: -
j_gene: TRBJ2-3
d_gene: -
v_gene: TRBV19
CDR3nt: TGTGCCAGTAGCGCGGTCCCTGAATTGACAGATACGCAGTATTTT
CDR3aa: CASSAVPELTDTQYF

abundance: once
j_gene: TRBJ2-7
d_gene: -
v_gene: TRBV11-3
CDR3nt: TGTGCCAGCACCCCAGTAAGACGGGTCGGGCAGTACTTC
CDR3aa: CASTPVRRVGQYF